This T cell receptor beta chain came from a study of T cell repertoires in cytomegalovirus infection. V trimming: 6 bases; J trimming: 4 bases; junction bases outside the gene matches: 7. The length of the CDR3 is 13 residues. Looked up from germline, CDR1 is SQVTM and CDR2 is ANQGSEA. Each CDR3 protein gets one entry after TCRdb re-called the reads with MiXCR. The sample contains about 920,000 distinct CDR3 sequences, roughly 30% of which appear only once. As regards this clonotype: The antigen is undetermined.

The sequencing here drew on cultured CD8+ T cells from PBMCs, taken from culture after CMV antigen stimulation. The sequence was obtained from a human donor in good health (CMV status not recorded). Some clones in this sample may be carry-over from other donors' samples. The chain joins TRBV29-1 to TRBJ2-3, with 7 bases identical to TRBD1. Here the CDR3 reads CSVMTGIADTQYF. DNA of the CDR3: TGCAGCGTGATGACAGGGATTGCAGATACGCAGTATTTT.